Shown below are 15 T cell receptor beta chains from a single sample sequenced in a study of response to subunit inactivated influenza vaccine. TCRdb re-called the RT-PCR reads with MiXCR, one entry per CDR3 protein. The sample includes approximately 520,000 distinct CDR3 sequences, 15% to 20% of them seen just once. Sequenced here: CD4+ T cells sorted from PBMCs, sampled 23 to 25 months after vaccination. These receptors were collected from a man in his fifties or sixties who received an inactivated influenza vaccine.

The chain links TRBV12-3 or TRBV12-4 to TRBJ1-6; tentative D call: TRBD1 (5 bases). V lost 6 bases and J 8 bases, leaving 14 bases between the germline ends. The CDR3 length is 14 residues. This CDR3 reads CASSPRGWDSPLHF. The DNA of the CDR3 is TGTGCCAGCAGCCCCCGGGGGTGGGATTCACCCCTCCACTTT.

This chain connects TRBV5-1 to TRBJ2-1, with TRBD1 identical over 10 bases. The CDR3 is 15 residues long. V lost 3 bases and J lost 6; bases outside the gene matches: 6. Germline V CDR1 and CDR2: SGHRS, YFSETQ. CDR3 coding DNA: TGCGCCAGCAGCTCGACAGGGGGCCGTCCCAATGAGCAGTTCTTC. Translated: CASSSTGGRPNEQFF.

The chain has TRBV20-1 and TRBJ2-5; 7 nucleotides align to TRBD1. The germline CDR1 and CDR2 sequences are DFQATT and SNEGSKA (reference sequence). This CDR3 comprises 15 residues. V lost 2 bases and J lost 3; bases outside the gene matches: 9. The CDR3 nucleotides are TGCAGTGCTAGAATAACCGGGACAGCAAAAGAGACCCAGTACTTC. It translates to CSARITGTAKETQYF.

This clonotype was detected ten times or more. The CDR3 spells CASSLGQGTQYF. DNA of the CDR3: TGTGCCAGCAGCTTAGGGCAGGGGACCCAGTACTTC. The gene calls are TRBV7-9 and TRBJ2-5, with a weak D call TRBD1 (5 bases). The V end was cut by 1 base, the J end by 7 bases, with 7 bases between. Germline V gene lookup returns CDR1 SEHNR and CDR2 FQNEAQ (reference sequence). This CDR3 is built from 12 residues.

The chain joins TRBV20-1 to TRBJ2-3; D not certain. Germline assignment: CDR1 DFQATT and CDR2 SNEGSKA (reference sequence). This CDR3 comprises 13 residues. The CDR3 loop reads CTARPTAPDTQYF. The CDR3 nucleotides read TGCACCGCTCGGCCAACTGCTCCAGATACGCAGTATTTT.

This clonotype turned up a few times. The CDR3 DNA sequence: TGCGCCAGCAGCCAGAGCGGGACGGCTAATTCACCCCTCCACTTT. Protein: CASSQSGTANSPLHF. This sequence joins TRBV4-1 and TRBJ1-6; D perhaps matches TRBD1 (5 bases). In germline, CDR1 is MGHRA, CDR2 YSYEKL. V was cut by 3 bases and J by 6 bases, with 12 bases left in between. This CDR3 region has 15 residues.

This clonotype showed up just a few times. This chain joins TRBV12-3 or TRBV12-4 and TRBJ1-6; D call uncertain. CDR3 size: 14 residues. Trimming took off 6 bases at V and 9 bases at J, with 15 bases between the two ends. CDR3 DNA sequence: TGTGCCAGCAGCCCCTGGTCCACGGCTTCACCCCTCCACTTT. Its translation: CASSPWSTASPLHF.

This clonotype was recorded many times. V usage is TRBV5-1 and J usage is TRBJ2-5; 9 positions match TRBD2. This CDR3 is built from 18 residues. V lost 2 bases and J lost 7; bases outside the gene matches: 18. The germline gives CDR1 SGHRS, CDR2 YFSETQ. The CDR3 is CASSLVGAERGDSGTQYF. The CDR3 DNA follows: TGCGCCAGCAGCTTAGTAGGTGCCGAGCGGGGGGACTCGGGGACCCAGTACTTC.

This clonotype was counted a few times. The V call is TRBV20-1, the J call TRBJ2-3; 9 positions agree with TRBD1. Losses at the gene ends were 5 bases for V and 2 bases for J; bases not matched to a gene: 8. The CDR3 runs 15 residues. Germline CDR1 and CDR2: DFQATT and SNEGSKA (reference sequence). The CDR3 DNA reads TGCAGTGCTCCCGGGACAGGGCTCCTCACAGATACGCAGTATTTT. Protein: CSAPGTGLLTDTQYF.

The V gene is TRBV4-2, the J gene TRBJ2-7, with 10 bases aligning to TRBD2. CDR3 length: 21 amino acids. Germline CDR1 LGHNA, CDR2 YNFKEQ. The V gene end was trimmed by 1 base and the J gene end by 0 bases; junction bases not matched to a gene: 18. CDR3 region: CASSQGLDWASGGPPSYEQYF. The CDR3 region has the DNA TGTGCCAGCAGCCAAGGTTTGGATTGGGCTAGCGGGGGCCCTCCCTCCTACGAGCAGTACTTC.

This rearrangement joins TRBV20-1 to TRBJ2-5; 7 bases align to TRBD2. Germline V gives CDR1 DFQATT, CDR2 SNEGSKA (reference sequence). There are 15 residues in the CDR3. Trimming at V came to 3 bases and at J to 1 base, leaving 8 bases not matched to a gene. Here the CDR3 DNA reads TGCAGTGCTAGGAGGGGAGGGGCGTTCCAAGAGACCCAGTACTTC. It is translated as CSARRGGAFQETQYF.

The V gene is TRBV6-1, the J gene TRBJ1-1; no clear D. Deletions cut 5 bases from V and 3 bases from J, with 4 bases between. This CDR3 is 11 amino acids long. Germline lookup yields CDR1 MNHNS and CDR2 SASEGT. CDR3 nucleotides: TGTGCCAGCAGTCAATACACTGAAGCTTTCTTT. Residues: CASSQYTEAFF.

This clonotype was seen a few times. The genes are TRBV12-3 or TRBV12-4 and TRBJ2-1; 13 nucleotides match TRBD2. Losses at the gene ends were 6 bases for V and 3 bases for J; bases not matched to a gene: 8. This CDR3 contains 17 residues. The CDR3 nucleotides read TGTGCCAGCAGACCCGGACTAGCGGGAGTAGTCTACAATGAGCAGTTCTTC. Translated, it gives CASRPGLAGVVYNEQFF.

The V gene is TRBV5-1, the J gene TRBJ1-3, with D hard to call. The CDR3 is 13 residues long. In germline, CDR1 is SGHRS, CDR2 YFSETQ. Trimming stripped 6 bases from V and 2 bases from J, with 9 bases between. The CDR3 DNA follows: TGCGCCAGCAAGGAGGATACTGGAAACACCATATATTTT. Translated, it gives CASKEDTGNTIYF.

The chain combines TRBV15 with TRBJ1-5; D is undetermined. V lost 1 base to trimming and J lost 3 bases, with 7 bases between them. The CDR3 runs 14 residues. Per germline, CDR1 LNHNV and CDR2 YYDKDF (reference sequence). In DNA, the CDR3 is TGTGCCACCAGCAGAGGACCGATCAATCAGCCCCAGCATTTT. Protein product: CATSRGPINQPQHF.